A single sample is the source of the 27 T cell receptor beta chains below, sequenced in a study of vaccination and CD4 T cells after COVID-19. Their cognate antigens are unknown. The Oncomine TCR Beta short-read assay sequenced DNA from cultured CD4+ T cells. TCRdb reprocessed the PCR reads with MiXCR, giving one entry per CDR3 protein. The sample lists 8,500 to 9,000 distinct CDR3 sequences; about 48% were seen once. Treatment: roughly nine-day PBMC culture with coronavirus spike peptide pools or control peptides (ViraFEST assay). One should note that the unexposed donor's CD4+ T cells were collected before the COVID-19 pandemic (2011-2018). Sequenced material: CD4+ T cells from blood, cultured in vitro. The source is a human donor in good health.

This clonotype was picked up a small number of times. The CDR3 loop reads CATSHPTRNTGELFF. The CDR3 nucleotides read TGTGCCACCAGTCACCCGACACGAAACACCGGGGAGCTGTTTTTT. V is TRBV24-1 and J is TRBJ2-2, with D unresolved. The CDR3 consists of 15 residues. Germline CDR1 and CDR2: KGHDR and SFDVKD. V dropped 6 bases and J dropped 2 bases, with 12 bases sitting between them.

This clonotype has just a few counts. CDR3 sequence (DNA): TGTGCCAGCAGCTTCCAGGACAGATATAGCAATCAGCCCCAGCATTTT. Translating it yields CASSFQDRYSNQPQHF. The chain combines TRBV7-2 with TRBJ1-5, with D tentatively TRBD1 (6 bases). The CDR3 spans 16 residues. Trimming shortened V by 3 bases and J by 0 bases, and 12 bases separated the two germline ends. Germline V gene lookup returns CDR1 SGHTA and CDR2 FQGNSA.

This clonotype was counted between two and nine times. The chain uses TRBV10-1 and TRBJ2-3; unclear D gene. Germline values: CDR1 WNHNN, CDR2 SYGVQD (reference sequence). V was pared by 7 bases and J by 2 bases, with 7 bases between. The length of the CDR3 is 12 residues. The CDR3 nucleotides are TGCGCCAGCATCGCTTCCACAGATACGCAGTATTTT. The encoded protein is CASIASTDTQYF.

The table lists this clonotype with a few counts. This chain joins TRBV20-1 and TRBJ1-5; a possible D gene is TRBD1 (6 bases). Germline V gene lookup returns CDR1 DFQATT and CDR2 SNEGSKA (reference sequence). V lost 0 bases and J lost 3, with 12 bases in between. The length of the CDR3 is 15 residues. The CDR3 sequence: CSAREGAGANQPQHF. For the CDR3, the DNA is TGCAGTGCTAGAGAGGGGGCCGGTGCCAATCAGCCCCAGCATTTT.

The sample holds a few counts of this clonotype. The genes are TRBV20-1 and TRBJ1-5; maybe TRBD1 (5 bases). The V gene's germline CDR1 is DFQATT and CDR2 SNEGSKA (reference sequence). V was shortened by 3 bases and J by 5 bases, with 17 bases between the two germline ends. The CDR3 covers 15 residues. CDR3 coding DNA: TGCAGTGCTAGCCGCCCCCAGGGTACGGATCAGCCCCAGCATTTT. It encodes CSASRPQGTDQPQHF.

V gene TRBV7-8 combines with J gene TRBJ2-1; TRBD2 matches 7 bases. V dropped 3 bases and J dropped 4; count of bases not matched to a gene: 3. The CDR3 length is 14 residues. CDR1 SGHVS and CDR2 FQNEAQ come from the germline V gene. CDR3 amino acids: CASSLTSRYNEQFF. In DNA, the CDR3 is TGTGCCAGCAGCTTGACTAGCCGGTACAATGAGCAGTTCTTC.

The chain links TRBV2 to TRBJ2-1; D ambiguous. The CDR3 covers 15 residues. With 6 bases removed from V and 5 bases from J, the gap between germline ends came to 17 bases. CDR1 is SNHLY, CDR2 FYNNEI, per germline. CDR3 sequence reads: CASSDRAKVHNEQFF. CDR3 sequence (DNA): TGTGCCAGCAGCGACCGAGCCAAGGTCCACAATGAGCAGTTCTTC. The variable domain in full, with the rest retrieved from reference TRBV2 and TRBJ2-1, is EPEVTQTPSHQVTQMGQEVILRCVPISNHLYFYWYRQILGQKVEFLVSFYNNEISEKSEIFDDQFSVERPDGSNFTLKIRSTKLEDSAMYFCASSDRAKVHNEQFFGPGTRLTVL.

The rearrangement joins TRBV19 to TRBJ1-5; 8 nucleotides line up with TRBD1. Trimming removed 7 bases from V and 4 bases from J; junction bases left unmatched: 6. In germline, CDR1 is LNHDA, CDR2 SQIVND (reference sequence). CDR3 length: 14 residues. This chain's CDR3 is CASTPGGANQPQHF. The CDR3 bases are TGTGCCAGTACCCCAGGGGGCGCGAATCAGCCCCAGCATTTT.

In nucleotides, the CDR3 is TGTGCCACCTCAGTGGGGGGGCTTGGCGAGCAGTACTTC. Its protein is CATSVGGLGEQYF. The chain employs TRBV15 and TRBJ2-7; maybe TRBD2 (7 bases). This CDR3 region has 13 residues. CDR1 is LNHNV, CDR2 YYDKDF, per germline (reference sequence). Trimming took off 8 bases at V and 6 bases at J, with 17 bases between the two ends.

V is TRBV20-1 and J is TRBJ1-1; possibly TRBD1 for D (5 bases). This CDR3 spans 14 amino acids. CDR1 is DFQATT and CDR2 is SNEGSKA in the germline V gene (reference sequence). Trimming removed 3 bases at V and 0 bases at J, with 11 bases between. The CDR3 nucleotides are TGCAGTGCTAGGAGGGGCCAGATGAACACTGAAGCTTTCTTT. Translation gives CSARRGQMNTEAFF.

This clonotype has a single count. The gene calls are TRBV6-2 or TRBV6-3 and TRBJ2-2, with D perhaps being TRBD1 or TRBD2 (6 bases each). Trimming took off 11 bases at V and 3 bases at J, with 25 bases between the two ends. The CDR3 spans 17 residues. Per the germline V gene, CDR1 is MNHEY and CDR2 is SVGEGT. The CDR3, as DNA: TGTGCCGGGGGGACATTCGTTAGGGGAAGGGACACCGGGGAGCTGTTTTTT. Encoded protein: CAGGTFVRGRDTGELFF.

V is TRBV20-1 and J is TRBJ1-6; D is ambiguous. Germline V CDR1 and CDR2: DFQATT, SNEGSKA (reference sequence). The V gene lost 5 bases and the J gene lost 9 bases, with 14 bases spanning the gap. The CDR3 has 13 residues. CDR3 nucleotides: TGCAGTGCTGTTGCAAGTGCCGTTTCACCCCTCCACTTT. This translates into CSAVASAVSPLHF.

This clonotype was seen only a few times. The V gene is TRBV30, the J gene TRBJ1-2; D perhaps matches TRBD1 (6 bases). The CDR3 sequence is 14 residues long. V shed 2 bases and J shed 5 bases, with 15 bases lying between them. Germline V lookup: CDR1 GTSNPN, CDR2 SVGIG (reference sequence). The CDR3 reads CAWSLHQGRYGYTF. The CDR3 DNA follows: TGTGCCTGGAGTCTCCATCAGGGGCGGTATGGCTACACCTTC. Drawing the rest from reference TRBV30 and TRBJ1-2, the complete variable domain is SQTIHQWPATLVQPVGSPLSLECTVEGTSNPNLYWYRQAAGRGLQLLFYSVGIGQISSEVPQNLSASRPQDRQFILSSKKLLLSDSGFYLCAWSLHQGRYGYTFGSGTRLTVV.

The rearrangement uses TRBV18 and TRBJ2-7, with D tentatively TRBD2 (5 bases). CDR1 and CDR2 from the germline V gene are KGHSH and LQKENI. CDR3 length: 11 residues. Trimming left V 4 bases short and J 5 bases short, with 6 bases between. The CDR3 DNA reads TGTGCCAGCTCACAGAGGGACGAGCAGTACTTC. Its translation: CASSQRDEQYF.

This clonotype was seen only a few times. This sequence joins TRBV20-1 and TRBJ1-2; D might be TRBD1 (6 bases). CDR1 is DFQATT, CDR2 SNEGSKA, per germline (reference sequence). The CDR3 runs 13 residues. V was cut by 3 bases and J by 8 bases, with 16 bases left in between. The CDR3 DNA reads as TGCAGTGCTAGGGGACCGACAGGTAGCGGCTACACCTTC. Translation gives CSARGPTGSGYTF.

The genes are TRBV6-1 and TRBJ2-5; a possible D gene is TRBD2 (5 bases). Germline lookup yields CDR1 MNHNS and CDR2 SASEGT. This CDR3 has 13 residues. The V gene lost 5 bases and the J gene lost 4 bases, with 11 bases spanning the gap. The CDR3 loop is CASSRGSAETQYF. The CDR3 nucleotides are TGTGCCAGCAGTCGGGGTTCGGCAGAGACCCAGTACTTC.

The chain carries TRBV6-2 or TRBV6-3 and TRBJ2-2; no definite D call. The germline gives CDR1 MNHEY, CDR2 SVGEGT. This CDR3 spans 12 amino acids. Trimming stripped 5 bases from V and 6 bases from J, with 7 bases between. The CDR3: CASSPVPGELFF. In nucleotides, the CDR3 is TGTGCCAGCAGTCCGGTCCCCGGGGAGCTGTTTTTT.

The sample holds a few counts of this clonotype. This sequence joins TRBV6-2 or TRBV6-3 and TRBJ2-2; TRBD1 is a possible D gene (5 bases). There are 13 residues in the CDR3. CDR1 is MNHEY, CDR2 SVGEGT, per germline. Trimming cost V 6 bases and J 4 bases, with 9 bases left between them. The CDR3 DNA sequence: TGTGCCAGCAGCAGGGTGTCCACCGGGGAGCTGTTTTTT. Protein product: CASSRVSTGELFF.

The V gene is TRBV6-1, the J gene TRBJ1-5, with 8 bases aligning to TRBD1. The CDR3 has 14 residues. The ends lost 5 bases at V and 7 bases at J; junction bases unmatched: 7. Per the germline V gene, CDR1 is MNHNS and CDR2 is SASEGT. This CDR3 reads CASSPWTGSQPQHF. The CDR3 DNA reads as TGTGCCAGCAGTCCCTGGACAGGGTCACAGCCCCAGCATTTT.

The chain links TRBV7-6 to TRBJ2-6, with 9 nucleotides matching TRBD1. The CDR3 covers 17 residues. CDR1 and CDR2 (germline): SGHVS, FNYEAQ. J gave up 3 bases and V 5 bases, and 8 bases lay outside the gene matches. CDR3 DNA: TGTGCCAGCAGCGCTGACAGGGGGGCGAATGGGGCCAACGTCCTGACTTTC. Its protein is CASSADRGANGANVLTF.

The chain couples TRBV6-2 or TRBV6-3 to TRBJ2-1; TRBD2 matches at 9 bases. Germline CDR1 and CDR2: MNHEY and SVGEGT. This CDR3 is 17 amino acids long. The V gene end was trimmed by 6 bases and the J gene end by 7 bases; junction bases not matched to a gene: 16. The CDR3 protein is CASSSEPLAGVPNEQFF. CDR3 nucleotide sequence: TGTGCCAGCAGCAGCGAACCCTTAGCGGGAGTCCCAAATGAGCAGTTCTTC.

V is TRBV6-1 and J is TRBJ2-7, with 8 bases fitting TRBD2. This CDR3 region has 15 residues. V shed 6 bases, J shed 4 bases, and the junction held 11 bases outside the gene matches. Germline assignment: CDR1 MNHNS and CDR2 SASEGT. In nucleotides, the CDR3 is TGTGCCAGCAGATCCGGGGGGGCAGGGATATACGAGCAGTACTTC. This gives the protein CASRSGGAGIYEQYF.

The chain combines TRBV6-5 with TRBJ1-1; tentative D call: TRBD1 (5 bases). Germline V CDR1 and CDR2: MNHEY, SVGAGI. This CDR3 region has 15 residues. Trimming shortened V by 0 bases and J by 4 bases, and 12 bases separated the two germline ends. CDR3 protein: CASSYSGGIGTEAFF. The DNA of the CDR3 is TGTGCCAGCAGTTACTCTGGGGGTATCGGCACTGAAGCTTTCTTT.

The chain recombines TRBV12-3 or TRBV12-4 with TRBJ2-7, with D possibly matching TRBD2 (6 bases). The ends were cut back, 2 bases at V and 3 bases at J, with 20 bases in the middle. This CDR3 spans 17 amino acids. CDR3 nucleotide sequence: TGTGCCAGCAGTTTACGATCGGGCGGGACCGCCCTCTACGAGCAGTACTTC. It translates to CASSLRSGGTALYEQYF.

The chain is built from TRBV12-3 or TRBV12-4 and TRBJ2-6, with D tentatively TRBD2 (6 bases). This CDR3 has 15 amino acids. The germline V and J ends were trimmed by 7 bases and 3 bases, with 13 bases remaining between them. The CDR3 sequence: CASTETSYGANVLTF. The CDR3 DNA reads TGTGCCAGCACCGAGACTAGTTATGGGGCCAACGTCCTGACTTTC.

The genes are TRBV30 and TRBJ1-1; D remains ambiguous. Germline V CDR1 and CDR2: GTSNPN, SVGIG (reference sequence). Trimming left V 1 base short and J 10 bases short, with 13 bases between. CDR3 length: 12 residues. CDR3 sequence (DNA): TGTGCCTGGAGTGCGGCGGTCCTGAGAGCTTTCTTT. Its protein is CAWSAAVLRAFF.

This clonotype was counted only a few times. The V call is TRBV7-8, the J call TRBJ1-5; no definite D call. This CDR3 has 16 residues. Germline loops: CDR1 SGHVS, CDR2 FQNEAQ. V lost 5 bases to trimming and J lost 0 bases, with 14 bases between them. As DNA, the CDR3 is TGTGCCAGCAGCATCCTAGGGATCGGTAGCAATCAGCCCCAGCATTTT. This translates into CASSILGIGSNQPQHF.